Sequencing of this TCR beta chain was carried out in a study of CD8 T cells in ankylosing spondylitis. CDR1 is SEHNR, CDR2 FQNEAQ, per germline (reference sequence). The V end was cut by 6 bases, the J end by 3 bases, with 12 bases between. This CDR3 is built from 13 residues. TCRdb called the 5' RACE reads again in MiXCR, with one record for every CDR3 protein. The data show 350,000 to 400,000 distinct CDR3 sequences, around 20% seen once. Sequenced sample: blood, either unsorted or a sorted T cell fraction (not recorded which). The gene calls are TRBV7-9 and TRBJ2-7; the D gene is possibly TRBD1 (6 bases). This TCR came from a male donor with ankylosing spondylitis or in good health (not recorded which). The CDR3 is CASSTGIIYEQYF. CDR3 bases: TGTGCCAGCAGTACAGGGATAATCTACGAGCAGTACTTC. Using reference TRBV7-9 and TRBJ2-7 for the parts outside the CDR3, the full variable domain is DTGVSQNPRHKITKRGQNVTFRCDPISEHNRLYWYRQTLGQGPEFLTYFQNEAQLEKSRLLSDRFSAERPKGSFSTLEIQRTEQGDSAMYLCASSTGIIYEQYFGPGTRLTVT.